The clone carrying this TCR beta chain has a handful of counts. The antigen is not known. Sample barcodes were added at both library ends during cDNA synthesis. TCRdb recomputed calls from the 5' RACE reads with MiXCR, one row per CDR3 protein. The sample yields about 370,000 distinct CDR3 sequences, 25% to 35% seen once. The three twin pairs were reared together, likely meeting the same infections. This sample stems from a study of identical twins' blood T cells. Study-wide results and limits: Abundant TCRbeta CDR3s overlapped more between twins than with unrelated donors.

The sequenced material came from PBMCs. The TCR was taken from a woman aged 18-55 years in good health.

CDR3 region: CASSQGKSTEAFF. The CDR3 region has the DNA TGTGCCAGCAGCCAAGGAAAAAGCACTGAAGCTTTCTTT. The chain employs TRBV7-3 and TRBJ1-1; no firm D call. Germline CDR1 SGHTA, CDR2 FQGTGA. The CDR3 is 13 amino acids. V gave up 5 bases and J gave up 4 bases, with 11 bases separating them.